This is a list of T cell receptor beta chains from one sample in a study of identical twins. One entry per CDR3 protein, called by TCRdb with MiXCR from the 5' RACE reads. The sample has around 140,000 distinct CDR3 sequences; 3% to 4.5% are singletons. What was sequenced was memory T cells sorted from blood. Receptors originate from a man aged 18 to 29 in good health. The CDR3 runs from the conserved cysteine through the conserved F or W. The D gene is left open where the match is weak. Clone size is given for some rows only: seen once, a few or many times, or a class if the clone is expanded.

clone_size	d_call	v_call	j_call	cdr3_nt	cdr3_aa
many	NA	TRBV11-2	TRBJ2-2	TGTGCCAGCAGCTTAGCGACGAAATTCACCGGGGAGCTGTTTTTT	CASSLATKFTGELFF
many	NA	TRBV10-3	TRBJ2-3	TGTGCCATCAGGCCGGGGCCTGAGGATACGCAGTATTTT	CAIRPGPEDTQYF
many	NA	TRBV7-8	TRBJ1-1	TGTGCCAGCAGCTCGCGGGGGTACACTGAAGCTTTCTTT	CASSSRGYTEAFF
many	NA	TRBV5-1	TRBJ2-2	TGCGCCAGCAGCCGGCTGACAGGCGTAGACACCGGGGAGCTGTTTTTT	CASSRLTGVDTGELFF
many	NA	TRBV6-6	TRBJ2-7	TGTGCCAGCCGGCGCTCCTACGAGCAGTACTTC	CASRRSYEQYF
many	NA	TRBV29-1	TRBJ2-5	TGCAGCGTTGAACGGGACCGCCAAGAGACCCAGTACTTC	CSVERDRQETQYF
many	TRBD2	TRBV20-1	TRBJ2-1	TGCAGTGCTAGGCCTACCGCTAGCGGGGGTATTCGTGAGCAGTTCTTC	CSARPTASGGIREQFF
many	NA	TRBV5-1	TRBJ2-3	TGCGCCAGCAGCTTGGCGTCGGATACGCAGTATTTT	CASSLASDTQYF
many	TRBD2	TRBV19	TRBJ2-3	TGTGCCAGTAGTATCCGGAGCGGGAGGGCCGGAGATACGCAGTATTTT	CASSIRSGRAGDTQYF
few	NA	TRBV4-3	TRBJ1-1	TGCGCCAGCAGCCGACTACTCCGCGGCACTGAAGCTTTCTTT	CASSRLLRGTEAFF
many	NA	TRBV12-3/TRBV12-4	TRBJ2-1	TGTTCCAGCATTTTATTTAGGACGTCTTATTGGGATGAGCAGTTCTTC	CSSILFRTSYWDEQFF
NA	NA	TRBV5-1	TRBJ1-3	TGCGCCAGCAGCTTGGTTGGCCCCTCTGGAAACACCATATATTTT	CASSLVGPSGNTIYF
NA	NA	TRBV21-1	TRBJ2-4	TGTGCCAGCAGCAAGGGGCAAAGGCCAAGGGCGGGATTAAGGAGGATTCAGTACTTC	CASSKGQRPRAGLRRIQYF
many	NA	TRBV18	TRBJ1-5	TGTGCCAGCTCCCTTGCCCCAACGGAGCCCCAGCATTTT	CASSLAPTEPQHF
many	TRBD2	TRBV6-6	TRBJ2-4	TGTGCCAGCACCGTTCCGCGACTAGCCTTTCAGTACTTC	CASTVPRLAFQYF
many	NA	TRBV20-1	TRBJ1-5	TGCAGTGCGGGCCGGGACTTTAGCAATCAGCCCCAGCATTTT	CSAGRDFSNQPQHF
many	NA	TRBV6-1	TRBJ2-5	TGTGCCAGCAGTGTGAAAGAGACCCAGTACTTC	CASSVKETQYF
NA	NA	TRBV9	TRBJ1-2	TGTGCCAGCAAGGAACTAAGGAACTATGGCTACACCTTC	CASKELRNYGYTF
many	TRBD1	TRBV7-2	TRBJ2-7	TGTGCCAGCAGCTTAATGGGACAGGCCTACTACGAGCAGTACTTC	CASSLMGQAYYEQYF
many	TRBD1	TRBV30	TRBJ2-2	TGTGCCTGGAGTGGGAAGGGGGCGGCGAACACCGGGGAGCTGTTTTTT	CAWSGKGAANTGELFF
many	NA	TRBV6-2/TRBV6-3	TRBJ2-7	TGTGCCAGCAGTTACTCGCCAGGGCCCTACGAGCAGTACTTC	CASSYSPGPYEQYF
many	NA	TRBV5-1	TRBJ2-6	TGCGCCAGCAGCGGGACGGTCTCTGGGGCCAACGTCCTGACTTTC	CASSGTVSGANVLTF